The clone carrying this T cell receptor (beta chain) was recorded once. Its antigen is not identified. Produced via immunoSEQ multiplex PCR; TCRdb's table is partial and in-frame only. Of about 40,000 clones in the sample, 75% to 90% are singletons; the top ten hold 6.4%. The sample is drawn from a study of T cells in localized non-small cell lung cancer. The study's findings and limits: Compared with tumor, uninvolved adjacent lung displayed greater T cell clonality, ranking highest overall. In adjacent lung appeared a median roughly 56 of the top 100 tumor clones. A higher density of T cells in blood coincided with extended overall survival.

The CDR3 runs 13 residues. Germline loops: CDR1 SEHNR, CDR2 FQNEAQ (reference sequence). Trimming left V 11 bases short and J 2 bases short, with 15 bases between. The receptor's source is a man aged 35 to 70 with stage I lung adenocarcinoma. The genes are TRBV7-9 and TRBJ1-1; D is ambiguous. The specimen was peripheral blood, collected before any cancer treatment. This chain's CDR3 is CAAGRFGNTEAFF. The CDR3 DNA follows: TGTGCCGCGGGGAGGTTTGGAAACACTGAAGCTTTCTTT.